A selection of T cell receptor beta chains follows, all from one sample in a study of memory CD4+ T cells and cytomegalovirus serostatus. Libraries were prepared by immunoSEQ multiplex PCR; TCRdb keeps only in-frame clonotypes and omits some of them. The data show more than 35,000 clones, roughly 78% seen once. The material sequenced was memory CD4+ T cells from blood. The receptor source for this set is an adult in good health and CMV-seronegative. Both conserved end residues are part of each CDR3. The D gene is left open where the match is weak. Clone size is shown for a subset of rows, as once, few, many or a class of expanded clone.

j_gene,v_gene,d_gene,abundance,CDR3aa,CDR3nt
TRBJ2-3,TRBV7-2,TRBD2,once,CASSPGASGVTDTQYF,TGTGCCAGCAGCCCAGGGGCTAGCGGGGTCACAGATACGCAGTATTTT
TRBJ2-2,TRBV15,-,-,CATSRGALGSGELFF,TGTGCCACCAGCAGAGGGGCCCTCGGGTCCGGGGAGCTGTTTTTT
TRBJ2-3,TRBV30,TRBD2,-,CAWSSGLAGFTDTQYF,TGTGCCTGGAGTTCAGGACTAGCGGGCTTCACAGATACGCAGTATTTT
TRBJ1-4,TRBV29-1,-,few,CSVRLAGVTEKLFF,TGCAGCGTTAGGCTGGCAGGGGTGACTGAAAAACTGTTTTTT
TRBJ1-5,TRBV5-1,-,once,CASSLDAATNNQPQHF,TGCGCCAGCAGCTTGGACGCGGCGACGAACAATCAGCCCCAGCATTTT
TRBJ1-1,TRBV11-1,-,-,CASSLVGGVNTEAFF,TGTGCCAGCAGCTTAGTGGGAGGAGTGAACACTGAAGCTTTCTTT
TRBJ2-1,TRBV6-5,-,-,CASKMGFYNEQFF,TGTGCCAGCAAAATGGGCTTCTACAATGAGCAGTTCTTC
TRBJ2-2,TRBV11-2,TRBD1,-,CASSFRTGNTGELFF,TGTGCCAGCAGCTTCCGGACAGGGAACACCGGGGAGCTGTTTTTT
TRBJ1-6,TRBV5-6,-,-,CASSLSYNSPLHF,TGTGCCAGCAGTCTCTCCTATAATTCACCCCTCCACTTT
TRBJ1-2,TRBV14,-,-,CASSQDKAPGYTF,TGTGCCAGCAGCCAAGATAAGGCGCCTGGCTACACCTTC
TRBJ1-5,TRBV10-3,TRBD1,-,CAISGTVSNQPQHF,TGTGCCATCAGCGGGACAGTTAGCAATCAGCCCCAGCATTTT
TRBJ2-2,TRBV7-7,-,-,CASSSTVPGELFF,TGTGCCAGCAGCTCGACGGTTCCGGGGGAGCTGTTTTTT
TRBJ2-2,TRBV11-3,-,once,CASSFRGSAGELFF,TGTGCCAGCAGCTTCAGGGGTTCGGCCGGGGAGCTGTTTTTT
TRBJ2-3,TRBV7-9,TRBD2,-,CASSIDRTSGGAPDTQYF,TGTGCCAGCAGCATTGACCGGACTAGCGGGGGGGCCCCAGATACGCAGTATTTT
TRBJ1-5,TRBV6-6,-,-,CATTEGAQPQHF,TGTGCCACAACAGAGGGAGCTCAGCCCCAGCATTTT
TRBJ1-1,TRBV29-1,-,-,CSVELVLNTEAFF,TGCAGCGTTGAATTAGTATTGAACACTGAAGCTTTCTTT
TRBJ1-1,TRBV9,-,-,CASSVDPRTEAFF,TGTGCCAGCAGCGTAGATCCGCGGACTGAAGCTTTCTTT
TRBJ2-6,TRBV10-3,-,-,CAISESRGSGANVLTF,TGTGCCATCAGTGAGTCGAGGGGGTCTGGGGCCAACGTCCTGACTTTC
TRBJ2-5,TRBV30,TRBD2,-,CAWKPSGVETQYF,TGTGCCTGGAAACCTAGCGGGGTAGAGACCCAGTACTTC
TRBJ1-4,TRBV30,TRBD1,few,CAWSPKTGGGEKLFF,TGTGCCTGGAGTCCTAAAACAGGGGGTGGTGAAAAACTGTTTTTT
TRBJ1-1,TRBV19,-,-,CASSPGRVATEAFF,TGTGCCAGTAGTCCCGGCAGGGTGGCCACTGAAGCTTTCTTT
TRBJ1-3,TRBV7-8,-,once,CASSLQPGTGNTIYF,TGTGCCAGCAGCTTACAACCAGGGACTGGAAACACCATATATTTT
TRBJ1-2,TRBV11-2,-,-,CASSFDVGNGYTF,TGTGCCAGCAGCTTCGATGTGGGGAATGGCTACACCTTC
TRBJ1-1,TRBV7-2,-,-,CASSLVESTEAFF,TGTGCCAGCAGCTTGGTGGAGAGCACTGAAGCTTTCTTT
TRBJ1-2,TRBV19,TRBD1,-,CASSLRQGAARGYTF,TGTGCCAGTAGTCTGAGACAGGGAGCTGCTCGGGGCTACACCTTC
TRBJ2-2,TRBV30,-,-,CAWQKKGTNTGELFF,TGTGCCTGGCAAAAAAAGGGGACGAACACCGGGGAGCTGTTTTTT
TRBJ1-2,TRBV7-9,-,-,CASTSTRDGYTF,TGTGCCAGCACCTCTACCAGGGATGGCTACACCTTC
TRBJ2-7,TRBV15,-,-,CATSHGPAYEQYF,TGTGCCACCAGCCATGGACCCGCCTACGAGCAGTACTTC
TRBJ1-5,TRBV19,TRBD1,-,CASSIGGGQGGQPQHF,TGTGCCAGTAGTATAGGGGGAGGACAGGGAGGACAGCCCCAGCATTTT
TRBJ1-1,TRBV18,-,-,CASSPPNNLNTEAFF,TGTGCCAGCTCACCACCAAACAACTTGAACACTGAAGCTTTCTTT
TRBJ2-6,TRBV27,-,-,CASKEGIYSGANVLTF,TGTGCCAGCAAAGAGGGAATATACTCTGGGGCCAACGTCCTGACTTTC
TRBJ2-2,TRBV7-2,-,-,CASRFLSGANTGELFF,TGTGCCAGCAGATTCCTGTCCGGGGCGAACACCGGGGAGCTGTTTTTT
TRBJ2-1,TRBV5-1,TRBD2,few,CASSLALTSGGTYNEQFF,TGCGCCAGCAGCTTGGCCCTGACTAGCGGGGGTACCTACAATGAGCAGTTCTTC
TRBJ1-6,TRBV5-1,-,-,CASKEETRGSYNSPLHF,TGCGCCAGCAAAGAAGAGACCAGGGGTTCCTATAATTCACCCCTCCACTTT
TRBJ2-5,TRBV10-2,-,-,CASSEHRSRGTQYF,TGCGCCAGCAGTGAGCACCGTAGCCGTGGGACCCAGTACTTC
TRBJ2-1,TRBV4-1,-,-,CASSQDNNAGRGIYNEQFF,TGCGCCAGCAGCCAAGATAATAACGCAGGGAGGGGGATATACAATGAGCAGTTCTTC
TRBJ1-5,TRBV30,-,-,CAWSFGLPGGNQPQHF,TGTGCCTGGAGTTTCGGGCTACCGGGGGGCAATCAGCCCCAGCATTTT